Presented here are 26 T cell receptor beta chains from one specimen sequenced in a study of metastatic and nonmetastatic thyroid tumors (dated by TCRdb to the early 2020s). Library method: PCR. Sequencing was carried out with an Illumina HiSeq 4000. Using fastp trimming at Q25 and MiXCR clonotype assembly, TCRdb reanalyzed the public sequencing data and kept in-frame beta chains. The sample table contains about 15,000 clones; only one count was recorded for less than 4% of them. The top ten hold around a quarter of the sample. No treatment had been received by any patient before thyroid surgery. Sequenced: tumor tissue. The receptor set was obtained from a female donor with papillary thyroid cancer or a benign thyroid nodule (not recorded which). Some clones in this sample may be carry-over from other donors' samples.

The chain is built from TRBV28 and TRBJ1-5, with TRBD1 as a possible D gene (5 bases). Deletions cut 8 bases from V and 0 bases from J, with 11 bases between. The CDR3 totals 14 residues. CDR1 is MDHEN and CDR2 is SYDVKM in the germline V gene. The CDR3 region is CASRRTISNQPQHF. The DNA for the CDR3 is TGTGCCAGCCGACGGACAATTAGCAATCAGCCCCAGCATTTT.

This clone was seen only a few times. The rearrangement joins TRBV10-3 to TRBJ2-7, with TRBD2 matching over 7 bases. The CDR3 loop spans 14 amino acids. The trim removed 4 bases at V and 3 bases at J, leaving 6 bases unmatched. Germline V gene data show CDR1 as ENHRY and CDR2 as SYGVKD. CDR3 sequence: CAISAGGWDYEQYF. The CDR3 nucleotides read TGTGCCATCAGTGCCGGGGGGTGGGACTACGAGCAGTACTTC.

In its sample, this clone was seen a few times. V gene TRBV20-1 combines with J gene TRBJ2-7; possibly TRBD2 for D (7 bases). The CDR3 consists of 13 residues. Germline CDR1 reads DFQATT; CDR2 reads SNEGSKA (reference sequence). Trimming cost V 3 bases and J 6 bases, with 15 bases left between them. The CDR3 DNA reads TGCAGTGCTAGGATACAGGGAGGGGGCGAGCAGTACTTC. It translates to CSARIQGGGEQYF.

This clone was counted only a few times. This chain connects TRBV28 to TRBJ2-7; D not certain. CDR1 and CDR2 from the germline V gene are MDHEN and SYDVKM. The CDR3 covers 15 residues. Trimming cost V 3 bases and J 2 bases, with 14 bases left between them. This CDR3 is CASSFLGYDAYEQYF. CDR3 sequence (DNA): TGTGCCAGCAGTTTTTTGGGGTACGACGCCTACGAGCAGTACTTC.

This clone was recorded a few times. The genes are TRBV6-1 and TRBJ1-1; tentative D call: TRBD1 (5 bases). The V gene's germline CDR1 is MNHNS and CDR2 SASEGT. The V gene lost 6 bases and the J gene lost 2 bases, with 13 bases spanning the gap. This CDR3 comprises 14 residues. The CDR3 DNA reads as TGTGCCAGCAGCTCACCCGGGACCAACACTGAAGCTTTCTTT. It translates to CASSSPGTNTEAFF.

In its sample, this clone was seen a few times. The CDR3 DNA follows: TGCGCCAGCAGTGAACAGTCGGGCGGGGAGCTGTTTTTT. It codes for CASSEQSGGELFF. The chain combines TRBV10-1 with TRBJ2-2, with unresolved D. Germline CDR1 WNHNN, CDR2 SYGVQD (reference sequence). The CDR3 totals 13 residues. Trimming cost V 3 bases and J 7 bases, with 9 bases left between them.

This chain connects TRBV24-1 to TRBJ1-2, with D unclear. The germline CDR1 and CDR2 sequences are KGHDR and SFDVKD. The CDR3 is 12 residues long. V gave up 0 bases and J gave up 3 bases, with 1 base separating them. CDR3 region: CATSDLYYGYTF. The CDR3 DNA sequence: TGTGCCACCAGTGATTTGTACTATGGCTACACCTTC.

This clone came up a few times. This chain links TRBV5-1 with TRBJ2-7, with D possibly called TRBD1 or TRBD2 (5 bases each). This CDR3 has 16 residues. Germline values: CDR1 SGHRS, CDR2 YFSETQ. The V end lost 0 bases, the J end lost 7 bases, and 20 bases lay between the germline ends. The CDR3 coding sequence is TGCGCCAGCAGCTTGGGTAGGGGACGGACACCTTGGGAGCAGTACTTC. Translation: CASSLGRGRTPWEQYF.

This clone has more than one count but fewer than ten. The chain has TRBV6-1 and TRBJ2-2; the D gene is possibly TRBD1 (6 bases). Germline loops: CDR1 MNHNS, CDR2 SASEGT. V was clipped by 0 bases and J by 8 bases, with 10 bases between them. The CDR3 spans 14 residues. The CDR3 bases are TGTGCCAGCAGTGAAGCGGATGGGACAGGGGAGCTGTTTTTT. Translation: CASSEADGTGELFF.

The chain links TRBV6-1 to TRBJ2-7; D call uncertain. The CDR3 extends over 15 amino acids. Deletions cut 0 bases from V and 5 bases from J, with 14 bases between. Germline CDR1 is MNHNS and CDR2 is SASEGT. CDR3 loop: CASSEARVSGDEQYF. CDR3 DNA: TGTGCCAGCAGTGAAGCTCGGGTTTCCGGTGACGAGCAGTACTTC.

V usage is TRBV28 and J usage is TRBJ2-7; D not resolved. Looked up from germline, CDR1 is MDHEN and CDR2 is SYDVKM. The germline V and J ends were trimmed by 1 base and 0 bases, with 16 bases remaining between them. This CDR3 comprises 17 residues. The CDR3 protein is CASSLLRWAAFSYEQYF. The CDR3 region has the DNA TGTGCCAGCAGTTTATTACGTTGGGCCGCCTTCTCCTACGAGCAGTACTTC.

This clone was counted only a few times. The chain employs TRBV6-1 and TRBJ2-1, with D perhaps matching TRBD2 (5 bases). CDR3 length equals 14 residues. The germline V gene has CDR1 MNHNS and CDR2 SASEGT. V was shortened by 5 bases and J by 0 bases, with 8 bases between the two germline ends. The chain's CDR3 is CASSRLSSYNEQFF. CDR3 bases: TGTGCCAGCAGTAGACTAAGCTCCTACAATGAGCAGTTCTTC.

DNA for the CDR3: TGTGCCAGCAGTGCCGGGACAGGGAGTGATGGAAGGGACTACGAGCAGTACTTC. It codes for CASSAGTGSDGRDYEQYF. The V call is TRBV2, the J call TRBJ2-7, with 9 positions matching TRBD1. The CDR3 extends over 18 amino acids. V was pared by 4 bases and J by 3 bases, with 16 bases of the junction left unmatched. Germline V gives CDR1 SNHLY, CDR2 FYNNEI.

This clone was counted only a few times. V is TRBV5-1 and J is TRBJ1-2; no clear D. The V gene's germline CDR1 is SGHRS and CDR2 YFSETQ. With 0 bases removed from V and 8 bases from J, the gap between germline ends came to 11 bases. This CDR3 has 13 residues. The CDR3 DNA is TGCGCCAGCAGCTTGGAGGGTCCCGGCGGCTACACCTTC. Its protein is CASSLEGPGGYTF.

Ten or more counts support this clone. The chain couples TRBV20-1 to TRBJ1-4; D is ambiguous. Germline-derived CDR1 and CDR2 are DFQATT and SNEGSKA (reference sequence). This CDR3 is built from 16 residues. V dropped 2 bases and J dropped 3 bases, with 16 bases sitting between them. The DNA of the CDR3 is TGCAGTGCTAGACTCGTAGGGCCCGCGGCTAATGAAAAACTGTTTTTT. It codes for CSARLVGPAANEKLFF.

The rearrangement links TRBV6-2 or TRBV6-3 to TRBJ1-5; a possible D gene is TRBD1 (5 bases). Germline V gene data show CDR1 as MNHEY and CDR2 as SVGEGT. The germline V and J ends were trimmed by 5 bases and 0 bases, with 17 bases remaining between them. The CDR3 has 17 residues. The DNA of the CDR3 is TGTGCCAGCAGTGGGGGAACAGGCGACGTTAGCAATCAGCCCCAGCATTTT. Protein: CASSGGTGDVSNQPQHF.

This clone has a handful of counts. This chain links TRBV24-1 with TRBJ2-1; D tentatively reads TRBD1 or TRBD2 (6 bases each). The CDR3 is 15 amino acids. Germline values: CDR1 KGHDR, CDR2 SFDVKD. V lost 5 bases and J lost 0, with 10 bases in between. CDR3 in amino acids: CATSAGASSYNEQFF. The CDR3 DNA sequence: TGTGCCACCAGTGCGGGGGCCAGCTCCTACAATGAGCAGTTCTTC.

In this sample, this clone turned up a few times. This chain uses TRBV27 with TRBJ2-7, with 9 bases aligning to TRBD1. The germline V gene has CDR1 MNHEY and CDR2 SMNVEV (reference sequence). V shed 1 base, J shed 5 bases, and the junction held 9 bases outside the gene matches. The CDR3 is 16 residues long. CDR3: CASSLFWDRASHEQYF. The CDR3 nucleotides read TGTGCCAGCAGTTTATTCTGGGACAGGGCTTCCCACGAGCAGTACTTC.

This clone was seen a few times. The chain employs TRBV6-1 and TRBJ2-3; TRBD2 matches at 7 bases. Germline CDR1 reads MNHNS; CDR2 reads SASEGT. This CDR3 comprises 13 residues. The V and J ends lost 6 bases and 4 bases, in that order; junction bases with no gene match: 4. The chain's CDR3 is CASRRELSDTQYF. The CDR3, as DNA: TGTGCCAGCAGGCGGGAGTTGTCAGATACGCAGTATTTT.

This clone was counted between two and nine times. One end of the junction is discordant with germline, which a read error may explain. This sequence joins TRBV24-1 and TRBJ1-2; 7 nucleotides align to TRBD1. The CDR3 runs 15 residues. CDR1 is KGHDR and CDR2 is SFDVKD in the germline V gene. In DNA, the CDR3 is TGTGCCAGCATGGGGCTAAGCTGGGGACAGTATGTCTACACCTTC. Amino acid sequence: CASMGLSWGQYVYTF.

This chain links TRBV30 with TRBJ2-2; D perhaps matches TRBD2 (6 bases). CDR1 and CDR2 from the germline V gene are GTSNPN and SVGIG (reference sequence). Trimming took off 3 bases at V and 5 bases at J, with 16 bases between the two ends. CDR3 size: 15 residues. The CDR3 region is CAWSLSGTLTGELFF. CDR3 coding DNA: TGTGCCTGGAGCTTATCCGGGACTTTAACCGGGGAGCTGTTTTTT.

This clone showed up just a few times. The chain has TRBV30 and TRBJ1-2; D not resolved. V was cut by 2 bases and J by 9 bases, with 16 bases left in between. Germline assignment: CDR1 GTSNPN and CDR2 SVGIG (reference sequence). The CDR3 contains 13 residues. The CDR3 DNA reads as TGTGCCTGGAGTCCCTCTGGGGAAAGGAGCTACACCTTC. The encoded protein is CAWSPSGERSYTF. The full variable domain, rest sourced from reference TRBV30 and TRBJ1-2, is SQTIHQWPATLVQPVGSPLSLECTVEGTSNPNLYWYRQAAGRGLQLLFYSVGIGQISSEVPQNLSASRPQDRQFILSSKKLLLSDSGFYLCAWSPSGERSYTFGSGTRLTVV.

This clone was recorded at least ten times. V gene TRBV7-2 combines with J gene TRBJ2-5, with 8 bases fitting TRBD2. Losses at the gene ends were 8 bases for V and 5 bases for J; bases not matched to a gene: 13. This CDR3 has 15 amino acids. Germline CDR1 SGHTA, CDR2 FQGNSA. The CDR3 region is CASAGGRTPLETQYF. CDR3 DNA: TGTGCCAGCGCGGGGGGCCGTACACCTCTGGAGACCCAGTACTTC.

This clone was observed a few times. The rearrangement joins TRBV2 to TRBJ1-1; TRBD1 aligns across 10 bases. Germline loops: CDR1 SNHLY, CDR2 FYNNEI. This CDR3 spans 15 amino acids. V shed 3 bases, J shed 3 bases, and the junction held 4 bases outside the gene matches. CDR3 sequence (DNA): TGTGCCAGCAGTGAGAGGGGACAGGGGTACACTGAAGCTTTCTTT. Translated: CASSERGQGYTEAFF.

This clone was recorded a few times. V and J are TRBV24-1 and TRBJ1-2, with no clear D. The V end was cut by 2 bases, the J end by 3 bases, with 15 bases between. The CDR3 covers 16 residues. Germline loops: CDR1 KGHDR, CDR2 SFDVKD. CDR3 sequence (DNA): TGTGCCACCAGTGATTCTGGACCGGGAGACTACTATGGCTACACCTTC. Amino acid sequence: CATSDSGPGDYYGYTF.

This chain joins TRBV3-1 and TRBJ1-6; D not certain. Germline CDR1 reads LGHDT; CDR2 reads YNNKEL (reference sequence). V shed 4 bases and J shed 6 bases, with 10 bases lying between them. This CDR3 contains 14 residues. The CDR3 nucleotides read TGTGCCAGCAGCCTAAATCCCTTTAATTCACCCCTCCACTTT. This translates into CASSLNPFNSPLHF. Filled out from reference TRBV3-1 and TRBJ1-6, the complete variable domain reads DTAVSQTPKYLVTQMGNDKSIKCEQNLGHDTMYWYKQDSKKFLKIMFSYNNKELIINETVPNRFSPKSPDKAHLNLHINSLELGDSAVYFCASSLNPFNSPLHFGNGTRLTVT.